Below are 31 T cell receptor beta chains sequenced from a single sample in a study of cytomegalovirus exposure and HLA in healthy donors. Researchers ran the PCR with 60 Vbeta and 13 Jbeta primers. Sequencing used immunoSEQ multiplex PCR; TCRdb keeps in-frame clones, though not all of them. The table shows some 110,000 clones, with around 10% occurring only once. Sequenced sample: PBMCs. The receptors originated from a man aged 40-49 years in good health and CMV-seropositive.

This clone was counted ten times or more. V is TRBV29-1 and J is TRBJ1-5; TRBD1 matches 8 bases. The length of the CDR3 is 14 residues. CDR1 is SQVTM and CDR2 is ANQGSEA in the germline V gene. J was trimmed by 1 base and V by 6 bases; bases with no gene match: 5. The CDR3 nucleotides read TGCAGCGTAGGACAGGGAACGAGCAATCAGCCCCAGCATTTT. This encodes CSVGQGTSNQPQHF.

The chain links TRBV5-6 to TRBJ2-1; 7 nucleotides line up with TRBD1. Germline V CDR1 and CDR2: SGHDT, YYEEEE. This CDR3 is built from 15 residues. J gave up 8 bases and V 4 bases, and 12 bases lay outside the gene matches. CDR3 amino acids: CASSDRAPRIDEQFF. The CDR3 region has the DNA TGTGCCAGCAGCGACAGGGCACCCCGGATCGATGAGCAGTTCTTC.

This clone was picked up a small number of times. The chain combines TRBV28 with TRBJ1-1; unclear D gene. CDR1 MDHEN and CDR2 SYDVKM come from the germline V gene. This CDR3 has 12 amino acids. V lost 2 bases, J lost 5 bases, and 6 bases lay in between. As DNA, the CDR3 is TGTGCCAGCAGTTTAGATAGAACTGAAGCTTTCTTT. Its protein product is CASSLDRTEAFF.

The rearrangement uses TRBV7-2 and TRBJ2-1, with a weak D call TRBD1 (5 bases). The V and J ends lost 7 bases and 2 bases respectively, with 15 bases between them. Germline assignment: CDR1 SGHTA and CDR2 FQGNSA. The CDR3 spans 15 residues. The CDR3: CASTVAGATYNEQFF. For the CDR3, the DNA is TGTGCCAGCACCGTAGCTGGGGCAACCTACAATGAGCAGTTCTTC.

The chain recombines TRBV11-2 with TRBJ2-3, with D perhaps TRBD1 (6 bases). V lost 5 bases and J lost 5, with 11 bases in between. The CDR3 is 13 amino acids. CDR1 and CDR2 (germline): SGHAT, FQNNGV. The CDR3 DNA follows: TGTGCCAGCAGCATATACAGGGAAGATACGCAGTATTTT. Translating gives CASSIYREDTQYF.

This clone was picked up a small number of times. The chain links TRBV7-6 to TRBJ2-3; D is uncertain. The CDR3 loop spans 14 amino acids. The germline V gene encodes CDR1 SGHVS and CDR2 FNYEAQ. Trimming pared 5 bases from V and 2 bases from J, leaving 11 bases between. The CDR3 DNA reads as TGTGCCAGCAGCCCCACAGTGGTCACAGATACGCAGTATTTT. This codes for CASSPTVVTDTQYF.

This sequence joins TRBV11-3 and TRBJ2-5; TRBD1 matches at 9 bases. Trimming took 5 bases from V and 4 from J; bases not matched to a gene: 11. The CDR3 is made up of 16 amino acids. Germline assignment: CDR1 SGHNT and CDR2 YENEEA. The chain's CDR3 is CASSPRQGVHRETQYF. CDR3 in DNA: TGTGCCAGCAGCCCCAGACAGGGGGTTCATCGAGAGACCCAGTACTTC.

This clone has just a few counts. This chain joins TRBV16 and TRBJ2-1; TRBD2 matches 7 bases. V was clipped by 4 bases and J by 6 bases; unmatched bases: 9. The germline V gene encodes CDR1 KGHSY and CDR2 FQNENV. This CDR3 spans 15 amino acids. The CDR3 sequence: CASSPQRDYLNEQFF. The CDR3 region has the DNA TGTGCCAGCAGCCCCCAGCGGGACTACCTCAATGAGCAGTTCTTC.

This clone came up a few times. CDR3 nucleotide sequence: TGTGCCAGCAGTTACCCCAGCGGCGGGCAGTTCTTC. Its translation: CASSYPSGGQFF. The V and J genes are TRBV6-5 and TRBJ2-1; a weak D match, TRBD2 (5 bases). V was shortened by 2 bases and J by 12 bases, with 11 bases between the two germline ends. Germline V gives CDR1 MNHEY, CDR2 SVGAGI. CDR3 length equals 12 residues.

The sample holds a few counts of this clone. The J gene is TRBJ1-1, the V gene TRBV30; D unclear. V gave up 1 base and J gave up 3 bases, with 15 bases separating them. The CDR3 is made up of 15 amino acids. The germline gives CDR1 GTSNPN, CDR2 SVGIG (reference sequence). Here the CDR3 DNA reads TGTGCCTGGAGTGCCGACGAGGGTACGGACACTGAAGCTTTCTTT. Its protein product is CAWSADEGTDTEAFF.

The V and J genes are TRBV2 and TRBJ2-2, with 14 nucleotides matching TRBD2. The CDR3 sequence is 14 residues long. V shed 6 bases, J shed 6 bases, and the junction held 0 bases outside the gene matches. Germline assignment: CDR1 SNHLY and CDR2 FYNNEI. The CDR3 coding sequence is TGTGCCAGCAGGGGACTAGCGGGAGCCGGGGAGCTGTTTTTT. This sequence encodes CASRGLAGAGELFF. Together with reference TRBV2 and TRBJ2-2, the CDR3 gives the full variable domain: EPEVTQTPSHQVTQMGQEVILRCVPISNHLYFYWYRQILGQKVEFLVSFYNNEISEKSEIFDDQFSVERPDGSNFTLKIRSTKLEDSAMYFCASRGLAGAGELFFGEGSRLTVL.

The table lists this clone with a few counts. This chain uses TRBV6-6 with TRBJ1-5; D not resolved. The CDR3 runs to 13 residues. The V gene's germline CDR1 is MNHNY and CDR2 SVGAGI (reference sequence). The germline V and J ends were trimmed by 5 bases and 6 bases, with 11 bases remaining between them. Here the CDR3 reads CASSSGPGQPQHF. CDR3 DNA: TGTGCCAGCAGTAGCGGACCGGGTCAGCCCCAGCATTTT.

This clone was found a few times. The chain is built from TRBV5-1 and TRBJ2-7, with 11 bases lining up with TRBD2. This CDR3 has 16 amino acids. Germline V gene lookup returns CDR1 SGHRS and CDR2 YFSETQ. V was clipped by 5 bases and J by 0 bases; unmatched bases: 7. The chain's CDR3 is CASSRASGRSSYEQYF. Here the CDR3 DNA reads TGCGCCAGCAGTCGGGCTAGCGGGAGGAGCTCCTACGAGCAGTACTTC. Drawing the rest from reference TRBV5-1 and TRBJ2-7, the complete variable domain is KAGVTQTPRYLIKTRGQQVTLSCSPISGHRSVSWYQQTPGQGLQFLFEYFSETQRNKGNFPGRFSGRQFSNSRSEMNVSTLELGDSALYLCASSRASGRSSYEQYFGPGTRLTVT.

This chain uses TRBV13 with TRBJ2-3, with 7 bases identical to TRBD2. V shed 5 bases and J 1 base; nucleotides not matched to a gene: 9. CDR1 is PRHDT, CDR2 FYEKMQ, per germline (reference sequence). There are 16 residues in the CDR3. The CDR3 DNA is TGTGCCAGCAGCCAGGGACCTAGCGGCGGCACAGATACGCAGTATTTT. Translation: CASSQGPSGGTDTQYF.

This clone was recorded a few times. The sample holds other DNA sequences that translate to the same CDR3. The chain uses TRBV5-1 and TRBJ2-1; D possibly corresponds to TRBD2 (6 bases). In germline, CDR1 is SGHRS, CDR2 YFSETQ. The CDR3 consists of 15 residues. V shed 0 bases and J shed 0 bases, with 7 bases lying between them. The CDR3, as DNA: TGCGCCAGCAGCTTGGACGGGAGCTCCTACAATGAGCAGTTCTTC. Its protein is CASSLDGSSYNEQFF.

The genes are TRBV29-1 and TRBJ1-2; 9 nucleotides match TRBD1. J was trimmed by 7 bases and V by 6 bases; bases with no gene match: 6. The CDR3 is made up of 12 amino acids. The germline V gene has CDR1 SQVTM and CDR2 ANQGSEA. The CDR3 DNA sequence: TGCAGCGTGGGACAGGGTTCACTTGGCTACACCTTC. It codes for CSVGQGSLGYTF.

The CDR3 bases are TGTGCCAGCCTCGGGAGTGTAGGAGAGACCCAGTACTTC. It translates to CASLGSVGETQYF. The V and J genes are TRBV2 and TRBJ2-5; D perhaps matches TRBD2 (6 bases). The CDR3 extends over 13 amino acids. The V and J ends lost 8 bases and 4 bases respectively, with 14 bases between them. Looked up from germline, CDR1 is SNHLY and CDR2 is FYNNEI.

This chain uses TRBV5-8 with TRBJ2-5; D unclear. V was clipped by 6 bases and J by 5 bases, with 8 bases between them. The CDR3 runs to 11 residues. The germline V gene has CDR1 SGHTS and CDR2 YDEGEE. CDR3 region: CASTPLETQYF. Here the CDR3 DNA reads TGTGCCAGCACCCCCTTGGAGACCCAGTACTTC.

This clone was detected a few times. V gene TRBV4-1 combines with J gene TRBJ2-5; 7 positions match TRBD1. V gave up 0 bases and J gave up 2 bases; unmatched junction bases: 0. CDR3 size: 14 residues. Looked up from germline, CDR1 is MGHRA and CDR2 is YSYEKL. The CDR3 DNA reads TGCGCCAGCAGCCAAGACAGGGGGCAAGAGACCCAGTACTTC. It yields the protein CASSQDRGQETQYF.

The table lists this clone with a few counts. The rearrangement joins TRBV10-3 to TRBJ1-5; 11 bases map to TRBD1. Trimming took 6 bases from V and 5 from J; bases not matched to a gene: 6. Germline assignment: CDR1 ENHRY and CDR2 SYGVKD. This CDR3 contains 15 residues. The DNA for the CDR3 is TGTGCCATCAGGGAAGGGACAGGGGGACATCAGCCCCAGCATTTT. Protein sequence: CAIREGTGGHQPQHF.

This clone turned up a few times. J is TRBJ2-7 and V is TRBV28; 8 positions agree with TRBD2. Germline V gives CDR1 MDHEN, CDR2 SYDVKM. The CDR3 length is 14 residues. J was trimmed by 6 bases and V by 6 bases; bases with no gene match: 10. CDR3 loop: CASSIGTRGVEQYF. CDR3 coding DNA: TGTGCCAGCAGCATCGGGACTAGAGGGGTCGAGCAGTACTTC.

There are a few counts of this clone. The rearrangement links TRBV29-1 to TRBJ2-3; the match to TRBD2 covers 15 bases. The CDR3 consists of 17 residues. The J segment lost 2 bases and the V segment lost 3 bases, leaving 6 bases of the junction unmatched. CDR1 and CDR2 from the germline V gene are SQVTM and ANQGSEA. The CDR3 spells CSVDGLAGGRYTDTQYF. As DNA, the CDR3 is TGCAGCGTTGACGGACTAGCGGGAGGGCGGTACACAGATACGCAGTATTTT.

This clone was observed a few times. For the CDR3, the DNA is TGTGCCAGCAGCTTGGGGACAGGGGGATCTAGAGAGACCCAGTACTTC. Its protein product is CASSLGTGGSRETQYF. The rearrangement links TRBV5-4 to TRBJ2-5, with TRBD1 identical over 10 bases. CDR1 is SGHNT, CDR2 YYREEE, per germline (reference sequence). Trimming removed 0 bases from V and 4 bases from J; junction bases left unmatched: 6. The CDR3 runs 16 residues.

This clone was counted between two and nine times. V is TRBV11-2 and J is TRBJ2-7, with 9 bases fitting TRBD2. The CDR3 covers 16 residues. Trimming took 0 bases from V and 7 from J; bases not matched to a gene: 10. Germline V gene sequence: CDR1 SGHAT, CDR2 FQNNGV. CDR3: CASSLEFGLANREQYF. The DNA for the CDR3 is TGTGCCAGCAGCTTAGAGTTTGGACTAGCGAATCGGGAGCAGTACTTC.

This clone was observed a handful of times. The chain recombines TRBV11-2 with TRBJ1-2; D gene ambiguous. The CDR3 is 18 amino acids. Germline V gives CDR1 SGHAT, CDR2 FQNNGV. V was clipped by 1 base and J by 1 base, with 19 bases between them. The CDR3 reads CASSLGRLRGLDNYGYTF. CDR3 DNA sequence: TGTGCCAGCAGCTTAGGACGTTTGAGAGGCCTGGATAACTATGGCTACACCTTC.

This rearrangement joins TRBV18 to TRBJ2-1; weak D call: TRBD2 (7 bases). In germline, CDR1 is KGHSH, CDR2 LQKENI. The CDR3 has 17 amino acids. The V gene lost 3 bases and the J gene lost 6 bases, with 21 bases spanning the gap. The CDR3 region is CASSPQGAGAGLNEQFF. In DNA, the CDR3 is TGTGCCAGCTCACCCCAAGGGGCGGGGGCCGGTCTCAATGAGCAGTTCTTC.

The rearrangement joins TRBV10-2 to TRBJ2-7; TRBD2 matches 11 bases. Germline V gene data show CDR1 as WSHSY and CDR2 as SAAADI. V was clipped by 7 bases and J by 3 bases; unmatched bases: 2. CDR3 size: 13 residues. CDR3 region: CASTTSGNYEQYF. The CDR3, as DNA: TGCGCCAGCACGACTAGCGGGAACTACGAGCAGTACTTC.

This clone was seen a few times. CDR3 nucleotides: TGTGCCAGCAGTTCGAGGGACAGGGGCTATGGCTACACCTTC. It specifies CASSSRDRGYGYTF. V is TRBV6-5 and J is TRBJ1-2, with TRBD1 matching 10 bases. There are 14 residues in the CDR3. V was pared by 4 bases and J by 4 bases, with 3 bases of the junction left unmatched. Germline loops: CDR1 MNHEY, CDR2 SVGAGI.

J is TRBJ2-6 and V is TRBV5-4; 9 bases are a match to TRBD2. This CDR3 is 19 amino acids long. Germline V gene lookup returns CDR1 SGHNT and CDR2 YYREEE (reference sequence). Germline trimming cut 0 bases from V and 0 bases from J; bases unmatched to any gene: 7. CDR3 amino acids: CASSLDGGRAFSGANVLTF. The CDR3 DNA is TGTGCCAGCAGCTTGGATGGCGGGAGGGCTTTCTCTGGGGCCAACGTCCTGACTTTC.

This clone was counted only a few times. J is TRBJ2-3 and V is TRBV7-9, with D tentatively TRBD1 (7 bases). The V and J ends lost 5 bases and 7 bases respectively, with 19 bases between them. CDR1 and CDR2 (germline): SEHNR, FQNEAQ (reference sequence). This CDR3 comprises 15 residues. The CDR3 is CASSIQTGTANTQYF. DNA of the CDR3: TGTGCCAGCAGCATCCAGACAGGGACTGCAAATACGCAGTATTTT.

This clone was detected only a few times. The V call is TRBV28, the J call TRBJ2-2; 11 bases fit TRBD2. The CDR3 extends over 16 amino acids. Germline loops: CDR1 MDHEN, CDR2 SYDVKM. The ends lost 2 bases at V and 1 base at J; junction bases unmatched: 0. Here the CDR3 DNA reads TGTGCCAGCAGTTTAGGGACTAGCGGGAACACCGGGGAGCTGTTTTTT. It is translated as CASSLGTSGNTGELFF.